This TCR beta chain came from a study of cytomegalovirus exposure and HLA in healthy donors. The CDR3 spans 19 residues. With 2 bases removed from V and 8 bases from J, the gap between germline ends came to 28 bases. Germline CDR1 reads MDHEN; CDR2 reads SYDVKM. This clone was detected only a few times. Its cognate antigen is unknown. Whole-study results and caveats: Later on, a genetic analysis was performed. It linked a missense variant in DCLRE1C with V- and J-gene trimming of TCR beta.

The PCR contained 60 Vbeta and 13 Jbeta primers. The protocol was immunoSEQ multiplex PCR, while the TCRdb copy is restricted to in-frame clones and leaves out a portion. The sample yields about 96,000 clones, around 74% seen once. The TCR sequence derives from a female donor in good health and CMV-seropositive. The specimen was PBMCs. This rearrangement joins TRBV28 to TRBJ2-1; D possibly corresponds to TRBD1 (8 bases). In DNA form, the CDR3 reads TGTGCCAGCAGTTTACGCAGGGGGCGAACGGGGGGCAGACTGGATGAGCAGTTCTTC. Its translation is CASSLRRGRTGGRLDEQFF.